The next 20 T cell receptor beta chains were all read from a single sample in a study of blood T cells in healthy people across ages. A sample-barcoded 5' primer and a J-beta primer mix were used in a second PCR of roughly 6 to 11 cycles. TCRdb itself ran the 5' RACE reads through MiXCR, one entry per CDR3 protein. The data contain 1.5 million to 2 million distinct CDR3 sequences, around half of them singletons. The specimen sequenced was blood. Receptors originate from a woman between 40 and 50 years old in good health.

This chain connects TRBV6-2 or TRBV6-3 to TRBJ2-7; D may match TRBD1 or TRBD2 (5 bases each). The J call may be mistaken, given a closer DNA end match to TRBJ2-5. CDR3 length: 13 residues. Germline CDR1 MNHEY, CDR2 SVGEGT. The CDR3 DNA reads as TGTGCCAGCAGTCCCGGGACCTCCTGGACCCAGTACTTC. This codes for CASSPGTSWTQYF.

The V and J genes are TRBV6-5 and TRBJ2-1; 11 bases are shared with TRBD2. After removal of 6 bases from V and 4 bases from J, the junction contained 5 bases not matched to a gene. From germline, CDR1 is MNHEY and CDR2 SVGAGI. The CDR3 covers 15 residues. CDR3 in amino acids: CASRNLAGGYNEQFF. The CDR3 bases are TGTGCCAGCAGAAACCTAGCGGGAGGATACAATGAGCAGTTCTTC.

The chain couples TRBV20-1 to TRBJ2-5; D unclear. Germline assignment: CDR1 DFQATT and CDR2 SNEGSKA (reference sequence). V lost 2 bases and J 0 bases, leaving 10 bases between the germline ends. The CDR3 contains 14 residues. This chain's CDR3 is CSARRDRYQETQYF. CDR3 sequence (DNA): TGCAGTGCTAGAAGGGATAGGTACCAAGAGACCCAGTACTTC.

CDR3 loop: CASSQDLPGLESYNEQFF. As DNA, the CDR3 is TGCGCCAGCAGCCAAGATCTTCCAGGTCTAGAGTCCTACAATGAGCAGTTCTTC. V usage is TRBV4-3 and J usage is TRBJ2-1, with D unclear. From germline, CDR1 is LGHNA and CDR2 YSLEER. Trimming stripped 0 bases from V and 1 base from J, with 16 bases between. This CDR3 contains 18 residues.

V and J are TRBV20-1 and TRBJ1-2; D may be TRBD1 (5 bases). Trimming took off 0 bases at V and 8 bases at J, with 19 bases between the two ends. Germline CDR1 and CDR2: DFQATT and SNEGSKA (reference sequence). The CDR3 has 15 amino acids. This CDR3 is CSARDLATASEGYTF. CDR3 in DNA: TGCAGTGCTAGAGATCTCGCGACAGCCTCCGAGGGCTACACCTTC.

For this clonotype: This sequence may be a read error, since a much larger clone differs from it by one base. The chain joins TRBV6-5 to TRBJ2-7; 9 positions match TRBD1. Germline loops: CDR1 MNHEY, CDR2 SVGAGI. The CDR3 has 14 residues. The CDR3 nucleotides read TGTGCCAGCAGGGAACAGGGGGCGACCTACGAGCGGTACTTC. Amino acid sequence: CASREQGATYERYF.

This clonotype was seen a single time. The rearrangement links TRBV4-2 to TRBJ1-1; the match to TRBD1 covers 7 bases. CDR3 length: 16 residues. Trimming at V came to 0 bases and at J to 4 bases, leaving 8 bases not matched to a gene. Germline lookup yields CDR1 LGHNA and CDR2 YNFKEQ. CDR3 sequence: CASSQDQDRRGTEAFF. The CDR3 DNA follows: TGTGCCAGCAGCCAAGATCAGGACAGGAGGGGCACTGAAGCTTTCTTT.

CDR3 amino acids: CASSPVGTVPPETQYF. CDR3 coding DNA: TGCGCCAGCAGTCCCGTGGGTACGGTACCCCCAGAGACCCAGTACTTC. This chain joins TRBV23-1 and TRBJ2-5, with D uncertain. TRBV23-1 falls under the ORF class, with uncertain function. The CDR3 spans 16 residues. V was cut by 4 bases and J by 4 bases, with 19 bases left in between.

As for this clonotype: Being one base from a much bigger clone, this may be a read error. The V gene is TRBV4-2, the J gene TRBJ2-7; 8 bases agree with TRBD2. This CDR3 is 15 amino acids long. The germline gives CDR1 LGHNA, CDR2 YNFKEQ. The CDR3 nucleotides are TGTGCCGGCAGCCAAGTCGGGACTAGCTCCTACGAGCAGTACTTC. Translation gives CAGSQVGTSSYEQYF.

The V call is TRBV28, the J call TRBJ1-5; no clear D gene. V gave up 4 bases and J gave up 4 bases, with 20 bases separating them. The CDR3 is 17 amino acids. Germline CDR1 MDHEN, CDR2 SYDVKM. CDR3 sequence (DNA): TGTGCCAGCAGTTCCGGGATTCCCCCCCTAGGGAATCAGCCCCAGCATTTT. Amino acid sequence: CASSSGIPPLGNQPQHF.

The rearrangement links TRBV9 to TRBJ2-3; TRBD2 matches 9 bases. The CDR3 is made up of 17 amino acids. The trim removed 0 bases at V and 2 bases at J, leaving 7 bases unmatched. Germline V gene lookup returns CDR1 SGDLS and CDR2 YYNGEE. The CDR3 DNA is TGTGCCAGCAGCGTAGACAGAGCGGGGGGCCTCACAGATACGCAGTATTTT. It encodes CASSVDRAGGLTDTQYF.

V and J are TRBV7-9 and TRBJ2-3, with D uncertain. This CDR3 is 17 amino acids long. The V gene's germline CDR1 is SEHNR and CDR2 FQNEAQ (reference sequence). Trimming shortened V by 6 bases and J by 0 bases, and 19 bases separated the two germline ends. In DNA form, the CDR3 reads TGTGCCAGCAGTTTTCCCGCAGGTCTCCCTAGCACAGATACGCAGTATTTT. Its translation is CASSFPAGLPSTDTQYF. Filled out from reference TRBV7-9 and TRBJ2-3, the complete variable domain reads DTGVSQNPRHKITKRGQNVTFRCDPISEHNRLYWYRQTLGQGPEFLTYFQNEAQLEKSRLLSDRFSAERPKGSFSTLEIQRTEQGDSAMYLCASSFPAGLPSTDTQYFGPGTRLTVL.

In its sample, this clonotype was seen a few times. The gene calls are TRBV6-5 and TRBJ2-7; no clear D gene. Trimming took 6 bases from V and 6 from J, leaving 15 bases between them. The CDR3 contains 13 residues. CDR1 is MNHEY, CDR2 SVGAGI, per germline. The CDR3 here is CASSSLISLEQYF. The CDR3 DNA follows: TGTGCCAGCAGCTCCCTCATTAGCCTCGAGCAGTACTTC.

The genes are TRBV12-3 or TRBV12-4 and TRBJ2-7; D is ambiguous. Trimming removed 3 bases from V and 7 bases from J, with 13 bases in between. CDR3 length: 13 residues. The chain's CDR3 is CASSLGPGQEQYF. CDR3 DNA sequence: TGTGCCAGCAGTTTGGGCCCAGGTCAGGAGCAGTACTTC.

CDR3 DNA: TGTGCCAGCAGCCCCGCGGGCCCGAGCAAGCCCCAGCATTTT. Translation: CASSPAGPSKPQHF. The J gene is TRBJ1-5, the V gene TRBV6-5; D unresolved. Per the germline V gene, CDR1 is MNHEY and CDR2 is SVGAGI. The CDR3 is 14 amino acids. Trimming pared 6 bases from V and 8 bases from J, leaving 17 bases between.

This chain joins TRBV20-1 and TRBJ2-7; D is possibly TRBD1 or TRBD2 (5 bases each). Trimming cost V 6 bases and J 2 bases, with 26 bases left between them. CDR1 is DFQATT and CDR2 is SNEGSKA in the germline V gene (reference sequence). The CDR3 runs to 17 residues. The chain's CDR3 is CSARLYHGARVPYEQYF. CDR3 nucleotide sequence: TGCAGTGCCCGCCTGTATCACGGGGCAAGGGTCCCCTACGAGCAGTACTTC.

As regards this clonotype: At one end, the junction sequence differs from germline, possibly due to a read error. The genes are TRBV29-1 and TRBJ2-3; TRBD2 might be the D (7 bases). The CDR3 loop spans 15 amino acids. Germline V CDR1 and CDR2: SQVTM, ANQGSEA. The CDR3 bases are TGCAGCGTTGGGGGGGGCATAATAAGCACAGGTACGCAGTATTTT. It specifies CSVGGGIISTGTQYF.

This rearrangement joins TRBV6-2 or TRBV6-3 to TRBJ2-3; unclear D gene. V shed 5 bases and J shed 6 bases, with 12 bases lying between them. The CDR3 is made up of 13 amino acids. CDR1 MNHEY and CDR2 SVGEGT come from the germline V gene. The CDR3 here is CASSQSRVDTQYF. The CDR3, as DNA: TGTGCCAGCAGTCAGTCGCGTGTGGATACGCAGTATTTT.

This clonotype has more than one count but fewer than ten. This chain connects TRBV4-2 to TRBJ2-1, with TRBD2 as a possible D gene (6 bases). The J call may be mistaken, given a closer DNA end match to TRBJ2-7. Germline V gene lookup returns CDR1 LGHNA and CDR2 YNFKEQ. This CDR3 region has 14 residues. CDR3 in DNA: TGTGCCAGCAGCCAGGGACTTTCCTACAATGAGCAGTACTTC. Its protein product is CASSQGLSYNEQYF.

The chain has TRBV20-1 and TRBJ2-3, with a weak D call TRBD2 (6 bases). This CDR3 is 15 amino acids long. Per the germline V gene, CDR1 is DFQATT and CDR2 is SNEGSKA (reference sequence). Between the trimmed V and J ends, which lost 5 bases and 4 bases, there was a span of 19 bases. The CDR3 protein is CSASGEAREADTQYF. CDR3 in DNA: TGCAGTGCTTCGGGGGAGGCTAGGGAGGCAGATACGCAGTATTTT.